The entry that follows covers one T cell receptor (beta chain) sequence. Antigen specificity is unknown. This CDR3 has 14 amino acids. Germline-derived CDR1 and CDR2 are MNHNY and SVGAGI (reference sequence). Trimming left V 4 bases short and J 5 bases short, with 14 bases between. Over 95% purity was reached by all sorted populations. The authors reverse transcribed all of the isolated RNA, so sequencing captured expressed TCRB transcripts. The repertoire was sequenced with immunoSEQ multiplex PCR; TCRdb's copy has only in-frame clones and lacks some. Of more than 300,000 clones listed, around 12% were seen once; the top ten hold 0.0095% to 0.013%. This entry is derived from a study of beta chain features in type 1 diabetes. Overall study context: Patient and healthy donor groups were alike in age, gender and cell yields.

General observations from the study: The VDJ junctions of type 1 diabetes patients carried fewer insertions and more deletions. Significant though moderate, a shortening of TCRB CDR3s appeared in all four CD4+ subsets of Type 1 diabetes patients. Highly expressing activated T cells could be over-counted with a cDNA template.

The sequenced sample was naive CD4+ T cells from blood. The chain recombines TRBV6-6 with TRBJ2-5; no clear D. The receptor was derived from a woman aged 18 to 35 with type 1 diabetes. CDR3 in amino acids: CASSSPPVVETQYF. CDR3 DNA sequence: TGTGCCAGCAGTTCCCCCCCGGTTGTGGAGACCCAGTACTTC.